This TCR beta chain was identified during a study of cytomegalovirus exposure and HLA in healthy donors. PCR amplification relied on 60 Vbeta primers (plus 13 Jbeta primers). Sequenced by immunoSEQ multiplex PCR; TCRdb stores in-frame clones only, minus some. The sample includes roughly 150,000 clones, approximately 68% of them seen just once. Remarks on this clone: The antigen is unknown.

Study-wide points: Prediction of most subjects' HLA-A and HLA-B alleles by TCR beta sequences was reportedly accurate.

The V and J ends lost 0 bases and 2 bases respectively, with 14 bases between them. Germline assignment: CDR1 SGDLS and CDR2 YYNGEE. The CDR3 totals 16 residues. Sequenced: PBMCs. This clonotype was sampled from a man aged 35-49 years in good health and CMV-seronegative. The gene calls are TRBV9 and TRBJ1-2; tentatively, D is TRBD1 (6 bases). CDR3 in DNA: TGTGCCAGCAGCGTAGGGGGGGCGGGAGAAAACTATGGCTACACCTTC. Translating gives CASSVGGAGENYGYTF.